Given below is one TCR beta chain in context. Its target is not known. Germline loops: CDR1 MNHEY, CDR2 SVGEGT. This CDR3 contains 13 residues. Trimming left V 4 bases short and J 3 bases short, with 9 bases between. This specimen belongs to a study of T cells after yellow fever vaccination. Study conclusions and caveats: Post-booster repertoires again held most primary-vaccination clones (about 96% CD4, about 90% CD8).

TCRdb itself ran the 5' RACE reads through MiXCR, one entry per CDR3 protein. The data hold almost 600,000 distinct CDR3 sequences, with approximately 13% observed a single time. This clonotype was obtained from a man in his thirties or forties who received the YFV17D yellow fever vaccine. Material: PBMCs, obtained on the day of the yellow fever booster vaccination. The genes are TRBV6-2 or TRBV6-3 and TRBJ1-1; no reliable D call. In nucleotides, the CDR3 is TGTGCCAGCAGTTCCTTGACTTACACTGAAGCTTTCTTT. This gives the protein CASSSLTYTEAFF.